The 16 T cell receptor beta chains below were found in one sample sequenced in a study of blood T cells in healthy people across ages. PCR was performed a second time for about 6 to 12 cycles using a sample-barcoded 5' primer and a J-beta primer mix. TCRdb processed the 5' RACE reads anew with MiXCR; each CDR3 protein has one entry. The sample yields roughly 1.7 million distinct CDR3 sequences, around 35% seen once. The sample comprised blood. The source is a woman in her 30s in good health.

This clonotype occurred many times. V usage is TRBV9 and J usage is TRBJ2-7; TRBD1 agrees at 8 bases. CDR1 and CDR2 (germline): SGDLS, YYNGEE. This CDR3 spans 14 amino acids. The J segment lost 3 bases and the V segment lost 4 bases, leaving 6 bases of the junction unmatched. This CDR3 reads CASSPRTGNYEQYF. DNA of the CDR3: TGTGCCAGCAGCCCTCGGACAGGGAACTACGAGCAGTACTTC.

This clonotype appeared many times. CDR3 coding DNA: TGCGCCAGCAGCTTCCAGGGGGACGTCCAAGAGACCCAGTACTTC. Translation gives CASSFQGDVQETQYF. The chain is built from TRBV5-1 and TRBJ2-5; 7 nucleotides agree with TRBD1. Germline lookup yields CDR1 SGHRS and CDR2 YFSETQ. CDR3 length: 15 amino acids. V lost 2 bases, J lost 1 base, and 5 bases stayed unmatched.

In the case of this clonotype: A read error may be the cause here, since a much bigger clone is one base away. The gene calls are TRBV2 and TRBJ1-5; no firm D call. The CDR3 is 13 residues long. Looked up from germline, CDR1 is SNHLY and CDR2 is FYNNEI. Between the trimmed V and J ends, which lost 4 bases and 2 bases, there was a span of 6 bases. CDR3 protein: CASSGERNQPQHF. The CDR3 bases are TGTGCCAGCAGTGGGGAGCGCAATCAGCCCCAGCATTTT. Filled out from reference TRBV2 and TRBJ1-5, the complete variable domain reads EPEVTQTPSHQVTQMGQEVILRCVPISNHLYFYWYRQILGQKVEFLVSFYNNEISEKSEIFDDQFSVERPDGSNFTLKIRSTKLEDSAMYFCASSGERNQPQHFGDGTRLSIL.

This sequence joins TRBV28 and TRBJ2-3; the D gene is possibly TRBD2 (6 bases). Deletions cut 1 base from V and 1 base from J, with 15 bases between. There are 17 residues in the CDR3. CDR1 and CDR2 (germline): MDHEN, SYDVKM. Here the CDR3 DNA reads TGTGCCAGCAGTTTATCACCCGGGAGTAGGGGCACAGATACGCAGTATTTT. Translation: CASSLSPGSRGTDTQYF.

For this clonotype: A much larger clone lies one base from this, so it may be a read error. The rearrangement joins TRBV15 to TRBJ2-4; D ambiguous. The V gene's germline CDR1 is LNHNV and CDR2 YYDKDF (reference sequence). The CDR3 has 13 residues. V lost 0 bases, J lost 9 bases, and 9 bases lay in between. This CDR3 is CATSRDTQSIQYF. DNA of the CDR3: TGTGCCACCAGCAGAGATACGCAAAGCATTCAGTACTTC.

This clonotype was found a few times. This chain uses TRBV19 with TRBJ2-7; tentative D call: TRBD1 (6 bases). There are 16 residues in the CDR3. V was trimmed by 5 bases and J by 2 bases, leaving 19 bases between them. The germline V gene encodes CDR1 LNHDA and CDR2 SQIVND (reference sequence). The DNA for the CDR3 is TGTGCCAGTAGTGGCTCCATCGGGACACGTACCTACGAGCAGTACTTC. Its translation is CASSGSIGTRTYEQYF.

This clonotype has a handful of counts. This chain joins TRBV9 and TRBJ2-7; TRBD2 matches at 9 bases. The CDR3 covers 15 residues. The trim removed 3 bases at V and 0 bases at J, leaving 4 bases unmatched. Per germline, CDR1 SGDLS and CDR2 YYNGEE. The CDR3 sequence: CASSELAGASYEQYF. The CDR3 coding sequence is TGTGCCAGCAGCGAGTTAGCGGGGGCCTCCTACGAGCAGTACTTC. Looking up the rest from reference TRBV9 and TRBJ2-7 gives the full variable domain: DSGVTQTPKHLITATGQRVTLRCSPRSGDLSVYWYQQSLDQGLQFLIQYYNGEERAKGNILERFSAQQFPDLHSELNLSSLELGDSALYFCASSELAGASYEQYFGPGTRLTVT.

This clonotype has a handful of counts. CDR3 residues: CASSPADREGEKLFF. The CDR3 region has the DNA TGTGCCAGCAGTCCGGCGGACAGGGAGGGTGAAAAACTGTTTTTT. This rearrangement joins TRBV6-1 to TRBJ1-4, with 8 bases matching TRBD1. Germline V CDR1 and CDR2: MNHNS, SASEGT. V was pared by 5 bases and J by 7 bases, with 9 bases of the junction left unmatched. This CDR3 is built from 15 residues.

This chain links TRBV10-1 with TRBJ2-3; no definite D call. The CDR3 is 15 amino acids. Germline V gives CDR1 WNHNN, CDR2 SYGVQD (reference sequence). Trimming pared 1 base from V and 4 bases from J, leaving 12 bases between. The CDR3, as DNA: TGCGCCAGCAGTGAGTTGCGGATTCAACCAGATACGCAGTATTTT. It specifies CASSELRIQPDTQYF.

The chain joins TRBV5-1 to TRBJ1-3; a weak D match, TRBD1 (5 bases). There are 16 residues in the CDR3. Trimming pared 1 base from V and 0 bases from J, leaving 11 bases between. Germline V gene sequence: CDR1 SGHRS, CDR2 YFSETQ. CDR3 residues: CASSLTGTYSGNTIYF. As DNA, the CDR3 is TGCGCCAGCAGCTTGACGGGGACTTACTCTGGAAACACCATATATTTT. Drawing the rest from reference TRBV5-1 and TRBJ1-3, the complete variable domain is KAGVTQTPRYLIKTRGQQVTLSCSPISGHRSVSWYQQTPGQGLQFLFEYFSETQRNKGNFPGRFSGRQFSNSRSEMNVSTLELGDSALYLCASSLTGTYSGNTIYFGEGSWLTVV.

The rearrangement joins TRBV7-2 to TRBJ2-5; 8 nucleotides align to TRBD2. CDR1 is SGHTA and CDR2 is FQGNSA in the germline V gene. V was clipped by 6 bases and J by 4 bases; unmatched bases: 10. This CDR3 region has 15 residues. The DNA for the CDR3 is TGTGCCAGCAGGGGACCGGGGGGGTTTGGAGAGACCCAGTACTTC. It is translated as CASRGPGGFGETQYF.

This clonotype was counted at least ten times. The gene calls are TRBV12-3 or TRBV12-4 and TRBJ2-5, with 7 bases identical to TRBD1. V was pared by 3 bases and J by 4 bases, with 8 bases of the junction left unmatched. The CDR3 consists of 15 residues. The CDR3 sequence is CASSFRDSPRETQYF. The CDR3 coding sequence is TGTGCCAGCAGTTTCCGGGACAGTCCCCGAGAGACCCAGTACTTC.

This clonotype was seen only once. This sequence may be a read error, since a much larger clone differs from it by one base. The chain combines TRBV20-1 with TRBJ2-4, with 9 bases matching TRBD2. The CDR3 covers 16 residues. Germline CDR1 and CDR2: DFQATT and SNEGSKA (reference sequence). The CDR3 loop reads CSALGPIAGVNYEQSF. CDR3 in DNA: TGCAGTGCCCTGGGCCCTATAGCGGGAGTGAACTACGAGCAGTCCTTC.

This clonotype appeared a few times. The chain employs TRBV20-1 and TRBJ1-2; TRBD1 matches at 8 bases. CDR3 size: 17 residues. With V trimmed by 4 bases and J by 0 bases, 13 bases remained unmatched. Germline V gene lookup returns CDR1 DFQATT and CDR2 SNEGSKA (reference sequence). The CDR3 coding sequence is TGCAGTGCTACCGAATCCGGACAGGGAGTAGCTAACTATGGCTACACCTTC. Translating gives CSATESGQGVANYGYTF.

This clonotype was counted a few times. The rearrangement links TRBV4-1 to TRBJ2-7; 9 bases fit TRBD1. The V and J ends lost 4 bases and 5 bases, in that order; junction bases with no gene match: 9. The V gene's germline CDR1 is MGHRA and CDR2 YSYEKL. The CDR3 loop spans 15 amino acids. CDR3 in amino acids: CASSLAWGQGNEQYF. The CDR3 DNA reads as TGCGCCAGCAGCCTGGCGTGGGGACAGGGCAACGAGCAGTACTTC.

The CDR3, as DNA: TGTGCCAGCAGGACACAGGGGGGCACCGGGGAGCTGTTTTTT. Its translation is CASRTQGGTGELFF. This sequence joins TRBV4-2 and TRBJ2-2; 8 positions agree with TRBD1. V dropped 6 bases and J dropped 4; count of bases not matched to a gene: 4. CDR1 is LGHNA, CDR2 YNFKEQ, per germline. There are 14 residues in the CDR3.